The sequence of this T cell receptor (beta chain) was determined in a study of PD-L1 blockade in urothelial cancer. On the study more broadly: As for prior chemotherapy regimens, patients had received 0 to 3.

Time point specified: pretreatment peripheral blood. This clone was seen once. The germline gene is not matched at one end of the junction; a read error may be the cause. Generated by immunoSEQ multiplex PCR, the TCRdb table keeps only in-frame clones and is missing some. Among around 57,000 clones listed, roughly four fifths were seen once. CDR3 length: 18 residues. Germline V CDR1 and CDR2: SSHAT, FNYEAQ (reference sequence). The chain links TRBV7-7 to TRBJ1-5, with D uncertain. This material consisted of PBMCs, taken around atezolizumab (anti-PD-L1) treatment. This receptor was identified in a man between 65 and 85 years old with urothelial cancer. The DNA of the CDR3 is TGTGCTAGCAGCTTAGTTAGCGGCAGAAATTATAGCAATCAGCCCCAGCATTTT. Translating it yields CASSLVSGRNYSNQPQHF.